Presented here are 18 T cell receptor beta chains from one specimen sequenced in a study of T cell responses to AZD1222 COVID-19 vaccine (dated by TCRdb to the early 2020s). Libraries were constructed by the immunoSEQ multiplex PCR assay. TCRdb holds this immuneACCESS table with in-frame rearrangements only. Some clones are missing; in checked studies, unresolved V genes explain under half, and the rest has no known cause. Here the sample has 90,000 to 120,000 clones; roughly 89% occur a single time. The ten largest clones take up 3% to 4% of the sample. The sample's time point label is to be understood as: baseline before first vaccination. The material was peripheral blood, obtained on day 0 of AZD1222 vaccination. All receptors come from an adult in good health.

J is TRBJ2-3 and V is TRBV27; D is unresolved. There are 14 residues in the CDR3. The ends were cut back, 2 bases at V and 2 bases at J, with 8 bases in the middle. CDR1 and CDR2 (germline): MNHEY, SMNVEV (reference sequence). The CDR3 sequence: CASSLRVDTDTQYF. CDR3 in DNA: TGTGCCAGCAGTTTACGTGTGGACACAGATACGCAGTATTTT.

The chain links TRBV6-2 or TRBV6-3 to TRBJ1-1, with TRBD1 identical over 7 bases. The CDR3 contains 13 residues. The germline CDR1 and CDR2 sequences are MNHEY and SVGEGT. V lost 3 bases, J lost 4 bases, and 2 bases stayed unmatched. CDR3 in amino acids: CASSYGTVTEAFF. CDR3 DNA: TGTGCCAGCAGTTATGGGACAGTCACTGAAGCTTTCTTT.

The genes are TRBV28 and TRBJ1-2, with no clear D. The CDR3 spans 14 residues. V was clipped by 6 bases and J by 0 bases, with 11 bases between them. CDR1 MDHEN and CDR2 SYDVKM come from the germline V gene. CDR3 sequence reads: CASRVQGANYGYTF. CDR3 sequence (DNA): TGTGCCAGCAGGGTTCAAGGTGCTAACTATGGCTACACCTTC.

This chain uses TRBV6-2 or TRBV6-3 with TRBJ1-5; no firm D call. The CDR3 runs 15 residues. Germline assignment: CDR1 MNHEY and CDR2 SVGEGT. With 2 bases removed from V and 0 bases from J, the gap between germline ends came to 8 bases. The CDR3 bases are TGTGCCAGCAGTTACCGCCCGTATAGCAATCAGCCCCAGCATTTT. Residues: CASSYRPYSNQPQHF.

This clone was observed a few times. CDR3: CASSEAFEGPTGELFF. The CDR3 bases are TGTGCCAGCAGTGAGGCGTTCGAGGGTCCCACCGGGGAGCTGTTTTTT. The J gene is TRBJ2-2, the V gene TRBV2; perhaps TRBD2 as D (5 bases). V was clipped by 3 bases and J by 4 bases, with 15 bases between them. Per the germline V gene, CDR1 is SNHLY and CDR2 is FYNNEI. The CDR3 covers 16 residues. The full variable domain, rest sourced from reference TRBV2 and TRBJ2-2, is EPEVTQTPSHQVTQMGQEVILRCVPISNHLYFYWYRQILGQKVEFLVSFYNNEISEKSEIFDDQFSVERPDGSNFTLKIRSTKLEDSAMYFCASSEAFEGPTGELFFGEGSRLTVL.

The chain employs TRBV7-7 and TRBJ1-2; D is unclear. The CDR3 is 15 amino acids. Trimming shortened V by 5 bases and J by 6 bases, and 19 bases separated the two germline ends. The germline gives CDR1 SSHAT, CDR2 FNYEAQ (reference sequence). The chain's CDR3 is CASSPLLGLGDGYTF. As DNA, the CDR3 is TGTGCCAGCAGCCCTCTGCTGGGTTTAGGAGATGGCTACACCTTC. Variable domain in full (rest from reference TRBV7-7 and TRBJ1-2): GAGVSQSPRYKVTKRGQDVTLRCDPISSHATLYWYQQALGQGPEFLTYFNYEAQPDKSGLPSDRFSAERPEGSISTLTIQRTEQRDSAMYRCASSPLLGLGDGYTFGSGTRLTVV.

The chain is built from TRBV28 and TRBJ2-7, with unresolved D. The germline V and J ends were trimmed by 5 bases and 7 bases, with 12 bases remaining between them. In germline, CDR1 is MDHEN, CDR2 SYDVKM. This CDR3 has 12 amino acids. In nucleotides, the CDR3 is TGTGCCAGCAGTGTAGCCCCCATGGAGCAGTACTTC. It yields the protein CASSVAPMEQYF.

The chain has TRBV14 and TRBJ2-1; either TRBD1 or TRBD2 may fit D (7 bases each). V gave up 2 bases and J gave up 10 bases, with 18 bases separating them. Germline assignment: CDR1 SGHDN and CDR2 FVKESK. The CDR3 has 15 amino acids. The CDR3 is CASSQIGGLQGEQFF. The CDR3, as DNA: TGTGCCAGCAGCCAAATCGGGGGACTACAGGGGGAGCAGTTCTTC.

The J gene is TRBJ1-3, the V gene TRBV12-3 or TRBV12-4; no reliable D call. The CDR3 spans 13 residues. Between the trimmed V and J ends, which lost 4 bases and 3 bases, there was a span of 7 bases. The chain's CDR3 is CASSSTYGNTIYF. In nucleotides, the CDR3 is TGTGCCAGCAGTTCCACCTATGGAAACACCATATATTTT.

This rearrangement joins TRBV6-5 to TRBJ1-5; D call uncertain. V lost 6 bases and J lost 7, with 13 bases in between. The germline V gene encodes CDR1 MNHEY and CDR2 SVGAGI. The CDR3 is 13 residues long. The CDR3 DNA is TGTGCCAGCAGACTCGAGCCGGGACAGCCCCAGCATTTT. Its protein product is CASRLEPGQPQHF.

The CDR3 protein is CASSSDPYEQYF. The DNA for the CDR3 is TGTGCCAGCAGTTCAGATCCCTACGAGCAGTACTTC. This sequence joins TRBV12-3 or TRBV12-4 and TRBJ2-7; D unresolved. The CDR3 loop spans 12 amino acids. V lost 4 bases, J lost 2 bases, and 6 bases lay in between.

The rearrangement joins TRBV3-1 (or the pseudogene TRBV3-2) to TRBJ2-1; 8 bases map to TRBD2. This CDR3 is 15 amino acids long. Germline V gene lookup returns CDR1 LGHDT and CDR2 YNNKEL (reference sequence). With V trimmed by 2 bases and J by 7 bases, 7 bases remained unmatched. CDR3 bases: TGTGCCAGCAGCCAATCGCGGGGGGTTGGGAATGAGCAGTTCTTC. Residues: CASSQSRGVGNEQFF.

The V and J genes are TRBV19 and TRBJ1-1, with 9 positions matching TRBD1. Germline trimming cut 10 bases from V and 3 bases from J; bases unmatched to any gene: 6. Germline assignment: CDR1 LNHDA and CDR2 SQIVND (reference sequence). The CDR3 extends over 13 amino acids. The CDR3 here is CATRDRGYTEAFF. CDR3 coding DNA: TGTGCCACCAGAGACAGGGGGTACACTGAAGCTTTCTTT.

This chain uses TRBV19 with TRBJ1-2, with D perhaps TRBD1 (5 bases). CDR1 LNHDA and CDR2 SQIVND come from the germline V gene (reference sequence). With 4 bases removed from V and 3 bases from J, the gap between germline ends came to 21 bases. The CDR3 sequence is 17 residues long. The CDR3 is CASSTSPAGRWDYGYTF. CDR3 sequence (DNA): TGTGCCAGTAGTACCTCGCCTGCAGGGAGGTGGGACTATGGCTACACCTTC.

This clone has a single count. J is TRBJ1-5 and V is TRBV19; 8 nucleotides align to TRBD1. Germline assignment: CDR1 LNHDA and CDR2 SQIVND (reference sequence). CDR3 length: 14 residues. Trimming removed 7 bases from V and 6 bases from J; junction bases left unmatched: 8. CDR3 in DNA: TGTGCCAGTATGCTGGACAGGGAGATTCAGCCCCAGCATTTT. As protein: CASMLDREIQPQHF. Full variable domain (rest looked up from reference TRBV19 and TRBJ1-5): DGGITQSPKYLFRKEGQNVTLSCEQNLNHDAMYWYRQDPGQGLRLIYYSQIVNDFQKGDIAEGYSVSREKKESFPLTVTSAQKNPTAFYLCASMLDREIQPQHFGDGTRLSIL.

The chain carries TRBV5-4 and TRBJ2-5, with 9 bases matching TRBD1. From germline, CDR1 is SGHNT and CDR2 YYREEE (reference sequence). This CDR3 is built from 13 residues. The V gene end was trimmed by 2 bases and the J gene end by 5 bases; junction bases not matched to a gene: 1. CDR3 sequence: CASSFDRGETQYF. The CDR3 DNA sequence: TGTGCCAGCAGCTTCGACAGGGGGGAGACCCAGTACTTC.

The rearrangement links TRBV30 to TRBJ2-7, with 7 bases fitting TRBD1. CDR3 size: 15 residues. Germline assignment: CDR1 GTSNPN and CDR2 SVGIG (reference sequence). V gave up 2 bases and J gave up 4 bases; unmatched junction bases: 11. In DNA form, the CDR3 reads TGTGCCTGGAGTTCCCCCGGGACAGTTGCTTACGAGCAGTACTTC. The encoded protein is CAWSSPGTVAYEQYF. The full variable domain, its missing parts supplied by reference TRBV30 and TRBJ2-7, is SQTIHQWPATLVQPVGSPLSLECTVEGTSNPNLYWYRQAAGRGLQLLFYSVGIGQISSEVPQNLSASRPQDRQFILSSKKLLLSDSGFYLCAWSSPGTVAYEQYFGPGTRLTVT.

The genes are TRBV20-1 and TRBJ2-3, with D unresolved. CDR3 length: 11 amino acids. Per the germline V gene, CDR1 is DFQATT and CDR2 is SNEGSKA (reference sequence). The V end lost 2 bases, the J end lost 5 bases, and 5 bases lay between the germline ends. The CDR3 sequence: CSARMRDTQYF. CDR3 DNA sequence: TGCAGTGCTAGAATGCGAGATACGCAGTATTTT.